A selection of T cell receptor beta chains follows, all from one sample in a study of CD8 T cells in Susac syndrome. TCRdb itself ran the immunoSEQ multiplex PCR reads through MiXCR, one entry per CDR3 protein. Of over 150,000 distinct CDR3 sequences listed, around 94% are singletons. Sequencing was carried out using CD4+ T cells from PBMCs. The origin of the receptors is a human donor with Susac syndrome. Each CDR3 is given with its conserved first and last residue. A D gene is named only where the DNA matches it firmly. Expanded clones are given a class, and other clones once, few, many or no size at all.

CAISESGTGSPYEQYF	TGTGCCATCAGTGAGTCGGGAACAGGGTCCCCCTACGAGCAGTACTTC	TRBJ2-7	-	TRBV10-3	-
CASSQDPVYTEAFF	TGTGCCAGCAGCCAAGATCCAGTTTACACTGAAGCTTTCTTT	TRBJ1-1	-	TRBV3-1	-
CSATGPSRRVEQYF	TGCAGTGCTACTGGACCCTCCCGCAGGGTCGAGCAGTACTTC	TRBJ2-7	-	TRBV20-1	-
CSVEVSLYEQYF	TGCAGCGTTGAAGTCTCCCTCTACGAGCAGTACTTC	TRBJ2-7	-	TRBV29-1	-
CASSYEWTGGAEAFF	TGTGCCAGCAGTTACGAATGGACAGGGGGCGCTGAAGCTTTCTTT	TRBJ1-1	TRBD1	TRBV6-5	-
CASRIAGVTETQYF	TGTGCCAGTCGGATAGCGGGAGTTACGGAGACCCAGTACTTC	TRBJ2-5	TRBD2	TRBV28	-
CASSTGTLSYEQYF	TGTGCCAGTAGCACCGGGACACTTTCCTACGAGCAGTACTTC	TRBJ2-7	-	TRBV19	-
CSASPLGREQYF	TGCAGTGCTAGTCCCTTAGGGAGGGAGCAGTACTTC	TRBJ2-7	-	TRBV20-1	-
CASSLTPYNEQFF	TGTGCCAGCAGCTTAACACCTTACAATGAGCAGTTCTTC	TRBJ2-1	-	TRBV7-2	-
CATSRPGTGGFGYTF	TGTGCCACCAGCAGACCCGGGACAGGGGGCTTCGGCTACACCTTC	TRBJ1-2	TRBD1	TRBV15	-
CASSRRKGMNTEAFF	TGTGCCAGCAGCCGCCGTAAAGGGATGAACACTGAAGCTTTCTTT	TRBJ1-1	-	TRBV3-1	once
CSAPPGNTEAFF	TGCAGTGCTCCCCCAGGGAACACTGAAGCTTTCTTT	TRBJ1-1	-	TRBV20-1	-
CSASGTSSSDTQYF	TGCAGTGCTTCCGGGACTAGTAGTTCAGATACGCAGTATTTT	TRBJ2-3	TRBD2	TRBV20-1	-